The sequence of this TCR beta chain was determined in a study of regulatory T cells in long-lasting Graves disease. Whole-study context: In persistent Graves' disease, antithyroid drugs had been taken for over 5 years and TSH receptor antibodies stayed positive.

The CDR3 length is 14 residues. Deletions cut 6 bases from V and 4 bases from J, with 16 bases between. Germline V lookup: CDR1 SGHTA, CDR2 FQGNSA. This clonotype has more than one count but fewer than ten. Its matching antigen is unknown. Study-wide findings and caveats: Persistent disease samples used TRBV28, TRBJ1-2 and TRBJ2-5 preferentially.

Regarding time point: persistent/refractory GD, antithyroid drugs over 5 years with positive TRAb. PBMC RNA served as the TCR library source. Through Arm-PCR of CDR3 regions and iRepertoire HTBI primers, TCR beta libraries were built. TCRdb itself ran the multiplex PCR reads through MiXCR, one entry per CDR3 protein. Of around 460,000 distinct CDR3 sequences detected, approximately 23% appear once; the ten largest clones hold roughly 14%. Sequencing used peripheral blood mononuclear cells (PBMCs), obtained when the disease was refractory, from a patient treated with antithyroid drugs. This clonotype originated in a female donor with Graves disease. J is TRBJ2-7 and V is TRBV7-2; a possible D gene is TRBD1 (6 bases). CDR3 bases: TGTGCCAGCAGTTACGGACAGCAAATTTACGAGCAGTACTTC. Translation gives CASSYGQQIYEQYF.